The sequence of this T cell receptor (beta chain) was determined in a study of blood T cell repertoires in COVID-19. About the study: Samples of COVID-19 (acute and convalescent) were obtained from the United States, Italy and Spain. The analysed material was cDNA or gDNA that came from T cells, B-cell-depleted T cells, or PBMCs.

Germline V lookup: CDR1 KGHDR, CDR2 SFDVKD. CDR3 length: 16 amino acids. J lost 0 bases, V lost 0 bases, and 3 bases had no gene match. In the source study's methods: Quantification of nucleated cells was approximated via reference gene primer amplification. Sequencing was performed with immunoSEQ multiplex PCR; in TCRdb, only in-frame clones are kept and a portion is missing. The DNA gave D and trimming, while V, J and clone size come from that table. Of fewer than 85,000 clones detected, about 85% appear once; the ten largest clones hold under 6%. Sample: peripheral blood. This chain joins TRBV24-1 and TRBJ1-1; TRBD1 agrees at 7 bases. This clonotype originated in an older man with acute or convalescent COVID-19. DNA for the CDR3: TGTGCCACCAGTGATTTGAGGGACAGTTTGAACACTGAAGCTTTCTTT. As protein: CATSDLRDSLNTEAFF.